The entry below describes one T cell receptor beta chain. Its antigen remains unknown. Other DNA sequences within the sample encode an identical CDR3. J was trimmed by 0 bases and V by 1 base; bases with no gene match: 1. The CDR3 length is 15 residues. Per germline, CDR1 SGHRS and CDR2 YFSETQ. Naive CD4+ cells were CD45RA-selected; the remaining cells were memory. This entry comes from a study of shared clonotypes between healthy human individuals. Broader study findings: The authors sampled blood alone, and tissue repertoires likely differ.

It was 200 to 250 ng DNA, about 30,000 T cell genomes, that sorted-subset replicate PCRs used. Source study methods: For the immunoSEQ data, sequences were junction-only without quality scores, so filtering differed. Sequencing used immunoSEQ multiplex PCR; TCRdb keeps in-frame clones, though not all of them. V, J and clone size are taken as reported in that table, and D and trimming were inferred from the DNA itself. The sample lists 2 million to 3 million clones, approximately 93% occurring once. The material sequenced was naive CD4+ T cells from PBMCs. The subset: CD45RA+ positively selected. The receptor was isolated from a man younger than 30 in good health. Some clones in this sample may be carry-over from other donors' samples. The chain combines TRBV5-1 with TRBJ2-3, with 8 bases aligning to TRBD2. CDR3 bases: TGCGCCAGCAGCTTGCCGGGAGGGAGCACAGATACGCAGTATTTT. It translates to CASSLPGGSTDTQYF.